This note documents a single TCR beta chain sequence. Naive CD8 populations comprised CD45RO-negative cells positively selected for CCR7, excluding terminally differentiated effector memory CD45RA+ cells. Method: immunoSEQ multiplex PCR; TCRdb's copy keeps in-frame clones and lacks some. The sample has roughly 2,000,000 clones; about 95% are singletons. These data are taken from a study of shared clonotypes between healthy human individuals. The germline CDR1 and CDR2 sequences are GTSNPN and SVGIG (reference sequence). Trimming removed 6 bases from V and 3 bases from J, with 10 bases in between. The CDR3 is made up of 12 amino acids.

The V gene is TRBV30, the J gene TRBJ2-3; no clear D. This TCR was sampled from a man between 18 and 29 years old in good health. Material: naive CD8+ T cells sorted from blood. The CDR3 spells CACAIGTDTQYF. CDR3 sequence (DNA): TGTGCCTGCGCGATCGGGACAGATACGCAGTATTTT.